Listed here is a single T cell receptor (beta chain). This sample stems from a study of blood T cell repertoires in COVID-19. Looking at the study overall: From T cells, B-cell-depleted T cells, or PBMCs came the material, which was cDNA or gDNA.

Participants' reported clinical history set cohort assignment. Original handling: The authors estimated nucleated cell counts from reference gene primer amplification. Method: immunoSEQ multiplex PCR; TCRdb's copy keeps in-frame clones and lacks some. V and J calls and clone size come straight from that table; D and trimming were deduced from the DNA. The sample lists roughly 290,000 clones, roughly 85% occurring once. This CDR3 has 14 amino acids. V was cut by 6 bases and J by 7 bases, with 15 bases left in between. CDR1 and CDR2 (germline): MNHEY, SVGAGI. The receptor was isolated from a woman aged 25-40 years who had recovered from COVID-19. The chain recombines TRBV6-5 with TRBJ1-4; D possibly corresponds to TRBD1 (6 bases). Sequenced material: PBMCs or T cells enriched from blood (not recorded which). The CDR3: CASSQAGAAEKLFF. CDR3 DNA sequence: TGTGCCAGCAGCCAGGCGGGGGCGGCTGAAAAACTGTTTTTT.